This TCR beta chain was documented in a study of control samples from healthy donors and cancer patients. The CDR3 covers 15 residues. The germline CDR1 and CDR2 sequences are KGHDR and SFDVKD. Trimming pared 5 bases from V and 4 bases from J, leaving 16 bases between. Data came from immunoSEQ multiplex PCR; TCRdb stores just in-frame clones and leaves some out. The data show about 22,000 clones, roughly 80% seen once. The material sequenced was PBMCs. This chain links TRBV24-1 with TRBJ1-2; possibly TRBD1 for D (5 bases). The source is a man aged 60-69 years with head and neck cancer. CDR3 DNA: TGTGCCACCAGTGCCCCTCAGGGAAGGTCCTATGGCTACACCTTC. This sequence encodes CATSAPQGRSYGYTF.